A single TCR beta chain is shown here with its context. Its antigen is unknown. One entry per CDR3 protein results from TCRdb running MiXCR on the reads. The sample shows under 200,000 distinct CDR3 sequences, about 22% of them seen only once. The V gene end was trimmed by 4 bases and the J gene end by 0 bases; junction bases not matched to a gene: 6. The CDR3 covers 19 residues. The germline V gene encodes CDR1 SGHAT and CDR2 FQNNGV. The sample originates from a study of T cell repertoires in cytomegalovirus infection. Whole-study context: Matching HLA type and CMV infection were both indicated by public TCR beta signatures. Study outcomes and limitations: The response measured ex vivo was dominated by TCR beta clonotypes (HLA-C-restricted and CMV-specific).

The gene calls are TRBV11-2 and TRBJ2-1; TRBD2 matches 16 bases. This TCR came from a human donor in good health (CMV status not recorded). Some clones in this sample may be carry-over from other donors' samples. This material consisted of CD8+ T cells from cultured PBMCs, taken from culture after CMV antigen stimulation. The CDR3 nucleotides are TGTGCCAGCAGCTCGGGACTAGCGGGGGGGCTTAGCTCCTACAATGAGCAGTTCTTC. It is translated as CASSSGLAGGLSSYNEQFF.